The clone carrying this TCR beta chain showed up just a few times. Its antigen is as yet unknown. These data come from a study of T-cell reconstitution after alpha-beta-depleted transplantation in children. General observations from the study: Several hundred expanded graft clones reportedly supplied alpha-beta T cells about two months after transplant. Newly produced T cells mostly provided counts and TCRbeta diversity after one year, as hyperexpanded clones declined.

The CDR3 runs 15 residues. The ends lost 1 base at V and 5 bases at J; junction bases unmatched: 7. Looked up from germline, CDR1 is SGHRS and CDR2 is YFSETQ. The library targeted TCRbeta and was prepared with unique molecular identifiers. A single record per CDR3 protein comes from TCRdb applying MiXCR to the PCR reads. The sample has more than 200,000 distinct CDR3 sequences; under 8.5% are singletons. This sequence originates from a male patient aged 2 to 9 who had a stem cell transplant for acute myeloid leukemia, so the T cells may come from the graft donor. Sequences were derived from PBMCs, mostly from graft donor cells, sampled 360 days after TCRalphabeta/CD19-depleted stem cell transplant. The V gene is TRBV5-1, the J gene TRBJ2-7; TRBD1 aligns across 9 bases. In nucleotides, the CDR3 is TGCGCCAGCAGCTTGCCCGGGACAGGGATCGACGAGCAGTACTTC. Amino acid sequence: CASSLPGTGIDEQYF.